This record covers a single TCR beta chain. What it binds is unknown. An end of the junction does not agree with germline; a read error may underlie this. The data belong to a study of T cells in Graves' hyperthyroidism and ophthalmopathy. Overall study results and limits: Most thyroid clonotypes expanded above 0.001 were also detected in blood.

RNA transcripts provided the source from which TCR beta CDR3 regions were amplified. HTBI primers were used for first-round RT-PCR of the TCR CDR3. TCRdb processed the multiplex PCR reads anew with MiXCR; each CDR3 protein has one entry. The repertoire holds about 690,000 distinct CDR3 sequences, with roughly 17% as singletons. Exclusion criteria comprised uncontrolled infection, other autoimmune disease, pregnancy or lactation. Thyroid ultrasound and orbital computed tomography, with clinical symptoms and serum thyroxine and TRAb, informed diagnoses. This CDR3 is built from 20 residues. CDR1 is SGHTA and CDR2 is FQGNSA in the germline V gene.

Input material: blood. The receptor was isolated from a man in his fifties with Graves' hyperthyroidism. The chain has TRBV7-2 and TRBJ2-7; D might be TRBD2 (6 bases). The CDR3 region is CASSQDSTPYSGMSSYEQYF. In nucleotides, the CDR3 is TGCGCCAGCAGCCAAGACTCGACCCCCTATAGCGGAATGAGCTCCTACGAGCAGTACTTC.